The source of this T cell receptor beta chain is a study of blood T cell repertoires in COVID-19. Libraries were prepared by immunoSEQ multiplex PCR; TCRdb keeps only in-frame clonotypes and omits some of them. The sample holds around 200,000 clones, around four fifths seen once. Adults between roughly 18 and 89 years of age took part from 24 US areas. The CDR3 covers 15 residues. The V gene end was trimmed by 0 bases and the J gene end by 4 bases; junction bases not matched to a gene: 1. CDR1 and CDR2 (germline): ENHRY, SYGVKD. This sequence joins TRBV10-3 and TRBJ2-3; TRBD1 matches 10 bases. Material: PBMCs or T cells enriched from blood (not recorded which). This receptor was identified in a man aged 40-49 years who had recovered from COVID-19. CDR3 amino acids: CAISESDRGPDTQYF. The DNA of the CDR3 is TGTGCCATCAGTGAGTCAGACAGGGGGCCAGATACGCAGTATTTT.